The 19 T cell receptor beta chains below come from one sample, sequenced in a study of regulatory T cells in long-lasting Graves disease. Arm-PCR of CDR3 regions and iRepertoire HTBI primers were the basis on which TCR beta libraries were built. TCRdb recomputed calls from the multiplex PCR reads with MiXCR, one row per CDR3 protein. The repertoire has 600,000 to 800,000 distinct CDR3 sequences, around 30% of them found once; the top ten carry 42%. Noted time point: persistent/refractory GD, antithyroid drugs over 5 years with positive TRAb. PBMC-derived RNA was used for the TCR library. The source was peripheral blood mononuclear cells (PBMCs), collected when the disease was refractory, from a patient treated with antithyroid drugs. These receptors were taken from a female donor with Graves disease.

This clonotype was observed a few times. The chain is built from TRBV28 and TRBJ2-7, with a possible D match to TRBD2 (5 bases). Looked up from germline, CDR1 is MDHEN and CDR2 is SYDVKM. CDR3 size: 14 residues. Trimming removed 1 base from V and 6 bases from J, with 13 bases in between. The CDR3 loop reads CASSLSRGTSEQYF. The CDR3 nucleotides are TGTGCCAGCAGTTTATCCCGGGGAACGTCCGAGCAGTACTTC.

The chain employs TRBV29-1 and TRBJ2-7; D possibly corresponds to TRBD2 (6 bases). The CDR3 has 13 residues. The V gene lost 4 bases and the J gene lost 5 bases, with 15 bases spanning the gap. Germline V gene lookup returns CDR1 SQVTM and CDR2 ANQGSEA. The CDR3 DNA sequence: TGCAGCGTTGTTTTACGGGGGAAGGACGAGCAGTACTTC. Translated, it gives CSVVLRGKDEQYF.

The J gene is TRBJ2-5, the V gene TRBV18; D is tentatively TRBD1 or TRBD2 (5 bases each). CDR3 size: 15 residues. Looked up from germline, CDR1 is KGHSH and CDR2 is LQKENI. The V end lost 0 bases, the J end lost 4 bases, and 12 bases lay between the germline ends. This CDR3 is CASSPPGPSGETQYF. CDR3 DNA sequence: TGTGCCAGCTCACCACCGGGACCTTCGGGAGAGACCCAGTACTTC.

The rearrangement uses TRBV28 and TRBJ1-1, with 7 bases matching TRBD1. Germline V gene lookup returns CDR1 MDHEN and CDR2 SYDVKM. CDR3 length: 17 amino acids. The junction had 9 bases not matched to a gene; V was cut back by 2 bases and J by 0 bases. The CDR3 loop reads CASSLRGTQGVNTEAFF. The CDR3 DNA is TGTGCCAGCAGTTTAAGAGGTACCCAGGGGGTGAACACTGAAGCTTTCTTT.

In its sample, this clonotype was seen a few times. CDR3 in DNA: TGTGCCAGCAGCCGTCCAACCGGGGAGCTGTTTTTT. Amino acid sequence: CASSRPTGELFF. The chain combines TRBV28 with TRBJ2-2, with D unresolved. The V gene's germline CDR1 is MDHEN and CDR2 SYDVKM. V was shortened by 6 bases and J by 5 bases, with 7 bases between the two germline ends. This CDR3 is built from 12 residues.

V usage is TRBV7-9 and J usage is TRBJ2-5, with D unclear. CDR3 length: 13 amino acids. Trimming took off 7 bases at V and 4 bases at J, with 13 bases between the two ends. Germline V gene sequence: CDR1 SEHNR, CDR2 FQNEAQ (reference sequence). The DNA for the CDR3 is TGTGCCAGCACCCACCCGTCCTTAGAGACCCAGTACTTC. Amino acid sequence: CASTHPSLETQYF.

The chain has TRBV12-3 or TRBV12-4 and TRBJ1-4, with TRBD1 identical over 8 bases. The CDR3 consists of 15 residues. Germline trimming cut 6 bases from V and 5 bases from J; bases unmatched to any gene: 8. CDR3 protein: CASSSRTGWNEKLFF. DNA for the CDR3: TGTGCCAGCAGCTCCCGGACAGGGTGGAATGAAAAACTGTTTTTT.

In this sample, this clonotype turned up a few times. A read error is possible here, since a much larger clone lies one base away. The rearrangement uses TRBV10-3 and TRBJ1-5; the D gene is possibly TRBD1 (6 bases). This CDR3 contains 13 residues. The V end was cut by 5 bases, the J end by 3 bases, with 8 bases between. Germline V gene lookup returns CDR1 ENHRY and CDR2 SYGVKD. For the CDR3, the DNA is TGTGCCATCAGTACAGGGCCCAATCAGCCCCAGCATTTT. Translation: CAISTGPNQPQHF.

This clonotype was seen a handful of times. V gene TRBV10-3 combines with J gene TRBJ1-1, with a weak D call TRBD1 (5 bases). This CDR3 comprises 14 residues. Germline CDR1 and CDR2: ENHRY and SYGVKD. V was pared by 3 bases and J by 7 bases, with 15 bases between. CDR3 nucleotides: TGTGCCATCAGTGACTTGGGGGGAAGGGATGAAGCTTTCTTT. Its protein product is CAISDLGGRDEAFF.

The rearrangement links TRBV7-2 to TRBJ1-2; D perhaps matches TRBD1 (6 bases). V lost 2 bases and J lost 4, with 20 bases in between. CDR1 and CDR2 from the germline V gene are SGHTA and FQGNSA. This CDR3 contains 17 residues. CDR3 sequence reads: CASSLRWDGGAGYGYTF. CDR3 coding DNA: TGTGCCAGCAGCTTACGTTGGGACGGGGGCGCGGGCTATGGCTACACCTTC.

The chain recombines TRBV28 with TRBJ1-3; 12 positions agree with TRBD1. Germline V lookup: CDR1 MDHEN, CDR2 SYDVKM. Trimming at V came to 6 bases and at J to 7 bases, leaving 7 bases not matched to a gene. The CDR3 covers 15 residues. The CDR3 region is CASRSLGQGANTIYF. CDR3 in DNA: TGTGCCAGCAGATCCCTGGGACAGGGGGCGAACACCATATATTTT. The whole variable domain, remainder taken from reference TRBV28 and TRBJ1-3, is DVKVTQSSRYLVKRTGEKVFLECVQDMDHENMFWYRQDPGLGLRLIYFSYDVKMKEKGDIPEGYSVSREKKERFSLILESASTNQTSMYLCASRSLGQGANTIYFGEGSWLTVV.

CDR3 nucleotides: TGTGCCAGCAGCCCGGGACAGGGGATGTTAGAGACTGAAGCTTTCTTT. This sequence encodes CASSPGQGMLETEAFF. The chain employs TRBV28 and TRBJ1-1; 10 bases agree with TRBD1. Germline values: CDR1 MDHEN, CDR2 SYDVKM. CDR3 length: 16 residues. V was clipped by 6 bases and J by 5 bases; unmatched bases: 12.

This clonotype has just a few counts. As DNA, the CDR3 is TGTGCCAGCAGCACGACAGTTAGCAATCAGCCCCAGCATTTT. It translates to CASSTTVSNQPQHF. This chain connects TRBV12-3 or TRBV12-4 to TRBJ1-5, with D possibly being TRBD1 (5 bases). Trimming stripped 6 bases from V and 0 bases from J, with 9 bases between. The CDR3 is made up of 14 amino acids.

The CDR3 sequence: CASSSTRQAGAEAEAFF. The CDR3 coding sequence is TGTGCCAGCAGCTCCACACGACAGGCAGGGGCCGAGGCAGAAGCTTTCTTT. The rearrangement links TRBV11-1 to TRBJ1-1; TRBD1 is a possible D gene (6 bases). Trimming cost V 4 bases and J 8 bases, with 26 bases left between them. The CDR3 runs to 17 residues. CDR1 SGHAT and CDR2 FQDESV come from the germline V gene (reference sequence).

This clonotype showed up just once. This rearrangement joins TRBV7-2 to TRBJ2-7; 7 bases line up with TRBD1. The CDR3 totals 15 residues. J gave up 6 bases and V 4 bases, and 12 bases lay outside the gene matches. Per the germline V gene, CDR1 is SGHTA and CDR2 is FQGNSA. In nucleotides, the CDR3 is TGTGCCAGCAGCTCGCAGACAGGGAGTTTAGTCGAGCAGTACTTC. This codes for CASSSQTGSLVEQYF.

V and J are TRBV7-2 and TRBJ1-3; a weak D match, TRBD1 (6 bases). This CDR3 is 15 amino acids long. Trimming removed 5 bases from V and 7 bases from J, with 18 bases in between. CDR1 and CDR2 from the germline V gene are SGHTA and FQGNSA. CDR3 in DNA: TGTGCCAGCAGCCTTAACAGGGTGGCTTCGAACACCATATATTTT. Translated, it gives CASSLNRVASNTIYF.

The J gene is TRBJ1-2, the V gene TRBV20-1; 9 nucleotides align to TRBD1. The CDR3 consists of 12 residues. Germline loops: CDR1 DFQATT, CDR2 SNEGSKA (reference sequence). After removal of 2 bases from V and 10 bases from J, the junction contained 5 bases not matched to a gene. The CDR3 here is CSARNRDRDYTF. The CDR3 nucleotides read TGCAGTGCTAGAAATCGGGACAGGGACTACACCTTC.

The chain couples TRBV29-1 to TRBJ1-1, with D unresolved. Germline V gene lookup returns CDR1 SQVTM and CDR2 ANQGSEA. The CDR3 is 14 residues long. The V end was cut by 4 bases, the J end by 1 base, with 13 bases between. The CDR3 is CSVAGEPRNTEAFF. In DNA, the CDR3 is TGCAGCGTTGCTGGGGAGCCGAGGAACACTGAAGCTTTCTTT. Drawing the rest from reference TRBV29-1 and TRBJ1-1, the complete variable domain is SAVISQKPSRDICQRGTSLTIQCQVDSQVTMMFWYRQQPGQSLTLIATANQGSEATYESGFVIDKFPISRPNLTFSTLTVSNMSPEDSSIYLCSVAGEPRNTEAFFGQGTRLTVV.

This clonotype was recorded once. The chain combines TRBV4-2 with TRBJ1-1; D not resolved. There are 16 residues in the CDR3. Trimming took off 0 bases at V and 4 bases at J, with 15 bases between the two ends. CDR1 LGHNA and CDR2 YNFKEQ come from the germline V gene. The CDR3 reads CASSQDLRGRRTEAFF. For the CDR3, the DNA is TGTGCCAGCAGCCAAGACCTCCGCGGCCGCCGCACTGAAGCTTTCTTT.